This TCR beta chain derives from a study of blood T cell repertoires in COVID-19. This CDR3 is 11 amino acids long. CDR1 is SGHRS and CDR2 is YFSETQ in the germline V gene. The V gene lost 4 bases and the J gene lost 11 bases, with 12 bases spanning the gap. Original processing notes: Reference gene primer amplification yielded estimated nucleated cell counts. The table came from immunoSEQ multiplex PCR; TCRdb's copy has only in-frame clones and leaves some out. V and J calls and clone size are copied from that table; D and trimming were computed from the DNA. The sample lists more than 95,000 clones, about 84% occurring once.

Sequencing was done on a sample of peripheral blood. This TCR came from a human donor in a cohort sampled during active COVID-19. The chain employs TRBV5-1 and TRBJ2-5, with D perhaps TRBD1 (7 bases). The CDR3 sequence: CASSRRGVQYF. In DNA, the CDR3 is TGCGCCAGCAGCCGCAGGGGGGTACAGTACTTC.